These 30 T cell receptor beta chains were sequenced from one sample in a study of shared clonotypes between healthy human individuals. Assay: immunoSEQ multiplex PCR; the TCRdb copy retains only in-frame clones and omits some. The table shows some 1 million clones, with about 75% occurring only once. What was sequenced was memory CD4+ T cells sorted from blood. The subset is: CD45RA-negative fraction. These receptors originate from a man aged 18 to 30 in good health.

The V call is TRBV9, the J call TRBJ2-4; 10 bases are shared with TRBD2. The CDR3 extends over 14 amino acids. CDR1 is SGDLS, CDR2 YYNGEE, per germline. The trim removed 4 bases at V and 9 bases at J, leaving 7 bases unmatched. The CDR3 is CASSQTTSGFIQYF. The CDR3 DNA is TGTGCCAGCAGCCAAACGACTAGCGGGTTCATTCAGTACTTC.

V usage is TRBV15 and J usage is TRBJ1-6; no firm D call. V lost 8 bases to trimming and J lost 5 bases, with 16 bases between them. The CDR3 loop spans 15 amino acids. Germline V gives CDR1 LNHNV, CDR2 YYDKDF (reference sequence). This chain's CDR3 is CATGSGRVNNSPLHF. CDR3 nucleotides: TGTGCCACCGGCTCGGGCCGCGTAAATAATTCACCCCTCCACTTT.

The chain has TRBV6-1 and TRBJ2-7; 9 positions agree with TRBD2. Germline CDR1 MNHNS, CDR2 SASEGT. CDR3 length: 14 residues. V lost 5 bases, J lost 2 bases, and 4 bases stayed unmatched. The CDR3 here is CASSISGGTYEQYF. The CDR3 DNA reads TGTGCCAGCAGTATTAGCGGGGGAACCTACGAGCAGTACTTC.

The rearrangement uses TRBV29-1 and TRBJ2-5; D is tentatively TRBD1 or TRBD2 (5 bases each). In germline, CDR1 is SQVTM, CDR2 ANQGSEA. Trimming left V 7 bases short and J 4 bases short, with 25 bases between. There are 16 residues in the CDR3. This CDR3 is CSAIRGGLGALETQYF. The CDR3 DNA is TGCAGCGCCATACGGGGCGGGCTAGGGGCTCTAGAGACCCAGTACTTC.

This chain links TRBV25-1 with TRBJ1-6, with D possibly being TRBD1 (5 bases). Trimming shortened V by 1 base and J by 7 bases, and 14 bases separated the two germline ends. The CDR3 consists of 16 residues. The germline gives CDR1 MGHDK, CDR2 SYGVNS. The CDR3 spells CASSESPPGPNSPLHF. Here the CDR3 DNA reads TGTGCCAGCAGTGAATCCCCGCCAGGGCCAAATTCACCCCTCCACTTT.

The V gene is TRBV19, the J gene TRBJ2-7, with D tentatively TRBD1 or TRBD2 (5 bases each). V was pared by 1 base and J by 3 bases, with 13 bases between. There are 15 residues in the CDR3. CDR1 and CDR2 from the germline V gene are LNHDA and SQIVND (reference sequence). This CDR3 is CASSIGGDSYYEQYF. In nucleotides, the CDR3 is TGTGCCAGTAGTATAGGGGGAGACAGTTACTACGAGCAGTACTTC.

This rearrangement joins TRBV30 to TRBJ1-6, with D maybe TRBD1 (5 bases). Trimming stripped 6 bases from V and 0 bases from J, with 9 bases between. Per the germline V gene, CDR1 is GTSNPN and CDR2 is SVGIG (reference sequence). The CDR3 is made up of 14 amino acids. Here the CDR3 DNA reads TGTGCCTGCCACAGGAGCTCCTATAATTCACCCCTCCACTTT. The encoded protein is CACHRSSYNSPLHF.

For the CDR3, the DNA is TGTGCCAGCAGCTTAGACACCAGAAAAAACATTCAGTACTTC. Translating gives CASSLDTRKNIQYF. The chain links TRBV7-2 to TRBJ2-4; D call uncertain. In germline, CDR1 is SGHTA, CDR2 FQGNSA. The CDR3 runs to 14 residues. Trimming shortened V by 1 base and J by 4 bases, and 8 bases separated the two germline ends.

This clone occurred a few times. The chain has TRBV7-2 and TRBJ1-5; no firm D call. Germline V CDR1 and CDR2: SGHTA, FQGNSA. Between the trimmed V and J ends, which lost 4 bases and 5 bases, there was a span of 9 bases. The CDR3 extends over 13 amino acids. The CDR3 spells CASSSWSDQPQHF. The CDR3 DNA follows: TGTGCCAGCAGCTCGTGGAGCGATCAGCCCCAGCATTTT.

Concerning this clone itself: Given a much more abundant clone one base away, this may be a read error. The same CDR3 arises from other DNA sequences in this sample as well. The rearrangement uses TRBV5-1 and TRBJ2-3; D not certain. Between the trimmed V and J ends, which lost 2 bases and 2 bases, there was a span of 3 bases. The CDR3 totals 12 residues. CDR1 and CDR2 from the germline V gene are SGHRS and YFSETQ. CDR3 DNA sequence: TGCGCCAGCAGCTTAAACACAGATACGCAGTATTTT. Translating it yields CASSLNTDTQYF.

A word on this clone: One junction end does not reproduce the germline sequence, and a read error may be involved. The rearrangement joins TRBV7-7 to TRBJ1-1; D is undetermined. The CDR3 is made up of 13 amino acids. Germline assignment: CDR1 SSHAT and CDR2 FNYEAQ (reference sequence). The CDR3 protein is CASSLVLGTEAFF. In DNA, the CDR3 is TGTGCTAGCAGCTTGGTCTTGGGGACTGAAGCTTTCTTT.

In regard to this clone: It is likely a read error: a sequence one base away is far more abundant. This sample includes further DNA sequences coding for the same CDR3. This chain uses TRBV7-2 with TRBJ2-3, with D unresolved. V gave up 1 base and J gave up 4 bases, with 3 bases separating them. The germline gives CDR1 SGHTA, CDR2 FQGNSA. The CDR3 is 12 residues long. The CDR3 protein is CASSLGPDTQYF. For the CDR3, the DNA is TGTGCCAGCAGCTTAGGGCCAGATACGCAGTATTTT.

This clone was seen ten or more times. The chain is built from TRBV1 and TRBJ2-7. TRBV1 is deemed a pseudogene. The CDR3 length is 17 residues. The CDR3 DNA reads as TGCACCAGCCCACTTTTACCCGGACGCCCTGTTACCTACGAGCAGTACTTC. Translation gives CTSPLLPGRPVTYEQYF.

The chain has TRBV18 and TRBJ2-1; 8 bases are a match to TRBD1. CDR1 KGHSH and CDR2 LQKENI come from the germline V gene. The J segment lost 7 bases and the V segment lost 5 bases, leaving 7 bases of the junction unmatched. CDR3 length: 14 amino acids. DNA for the CDR3: TGTGCCAGCTCAAGGCAGGGGGCGTCGAATGAGCAGTTCTTC. It translates to CASSRQGASNEQFF.

CDR3 residues: CASSWGTLGYNEQFF. In nucleotides, the CDR3 is TGCGCCAGCAGCTGGGGGACTCTTGGGTACAATGAGCAGTTCTTC. The chain employs TRBV5-1 and TRBJ2-1, with D possibly matching TRBD2 (6 bases). The ends were cut back, 3 bases at V and 4 bases at J, with 14 bases in the middle. CDR3 length: 15 amino acids. Germline V gene sequence: CDR1 SGHRS, CDR2 YFSETQ.

V gene TRBV6-6 combines with J gene TRBJ2-7; 7 positions match TRBD2. J gave up 2 bases and V 2 bases, and 3 bases lay outside the gene matches. This CDR3 spans 14 amino acids. CDR1 and CDR2 from the germline V gene are MNHNY and SVGAGI (reference sequence). The CDR3 coding sequence is TGTGCCAGCAGTTACGGGGGGGAACCCTACGAGCAGTACTTC. The encoded protein is CASSYGGEPYEQYF.

The chain employs TRBV2 and TRBJ2-5, with 8 bases aligning to TRBD2. Unmatched junction bases numbered 14, after V lost 10 bases and J lost 7 bases. Per germline, CDR1 SNHLY and CDR2 FYNNEI. The CDR3 length is 14 residues. CDR3 nucleotides: TGTGCCATCCAACGGGCGGGGGGCCTTCTGACCCAGTACTTC. Translated, it gives CAIQRAGGLLTQYF.

The chain recombines TRBV5-1 with TRBJ1-1; D possibly corresponds to TRBD1 (5 bases). The V gene lost 3 bases and the J gene lost 3 bases, with 9 bases spanning the gap. This CDR3 has 13 amino acids. The germline V gene encodes CDR1 SGHRS and CDR2 YFSETQ. The CDR3 region has the DNA TGCGCCAGCAGCTACCAGGGTGACACTGAAGCTTTCTTT. Its protein product is CASSYQGDTEAFF.

The chain employs TRBV5-1 and TRBJ2-3; D is unresolved. This CDR3 comprises 14 residues. Trimming stripped 2 bases from V and 0 bases from J, with 7 bases between. CDR1 is SGHRS and CDR2 is YFSETQ in the germline V gene. The chain's CDR3 is CASSFGYSTDTQYF. The CDR3 bases are TGCGCCAGCAGCTTCGGATATAGCACAGATACGCAGTATTTT.

The V and J genes are TRBV6-5 and TRBJ2-7, with TRBD1 matching over 10 bases. The CDR3 is made up of 14 amino acids. After removal of 7 bases from V and 3 bases from J, the junction contained 6 bases not matched to a gene. Germline CDR1 is MNHEY and CDR2 is SVGAGI. For the CDR3, the DNA is TGTGCCAGCAACTCGGGACAGGGGTACTACGAGCAGTACTTC. Translation gives CASNSGQGYYEQYF.

This chain uses TRBV6-5 with TRBJ1-6, with 8 bases aligning to TRBD1. CDR3 length: 15 amino acids. V shed 5 bases, J shed 7 bases, and the junction held 7 bases outside the gene matches. The germline V gene has CDR1 MNHEY and CDR2 SVGAGI. CDR3 in DNA: TGTGCCAGCAGTACGGGGACAGGAGGGAATTCACCCCTCCACTTT. Translated: CASSTGTGGNSPLHF.

The chain couples TRBV14 to TRBJ1-2; D may be TRBD1 (5 bases). CDR3 length: 14 residues. CDR1 is SGHDN, CDR2 FVKESK, per germline. V was pared by 4 bases and J by 4 bases, with 13 bases between. In nucleotides, the CDR3 is TGTGCCAGCAGCCTCCGGGACCTGACCTATGGCTACACCTTC. Protein product: CASSLRDLTYGYTF.

A note on this clone: The sample carries other DNA sequences with the same CDR3. CDR3 coding DNA: TGTGCCAGCAGTCTCACAGGAAACACCGGGGAGCTGTTTTTT. Its protein product is CASSLTGNTGELFF. This rearrangement joins TRBV11-2 to TRBJ2-2; D is perhaps TRBD1 (5 bases). V gave up 6 bases and J gave up 2 bases, with 10 bases separating them. Germline V gives CDR1 SGHAT, CDR2 FQNNGV. This CDR3 has 14 residues.

The chain links TRBV6-6 to TRBJ1-1; D unclear. Trimming removed 2 bases at V and 6 bases at J, with 10 bases between. The CDR3 covers 13 residues. From germline, CDR1 is MNHNY and CDR2 SVGAGI (reference sequence). The CDR3 bases are TGTGCCAGCAGTTACCCGAGGTCGCCTGAAGCTTTCTTT. This gives the protein CASSYPRSPEAFF.

This clone was seen a few times. The rearrangement joins TRBV28 to TRBJ1-1, with 9 bases fitting TRBD1. The CDR3 is 16 residues long. With V trimmed by 4 bases and J by 5 bases, 11 bases remained unmatched. Germline CDR1 is MDHEN and CDR2 is SYDVKM. The chain's CDR3 is CASSSPQTGGRTEAFF. CDR3 nucleotides: TGTGCCAGCAGTTCCCCCCAGACAGGGGGAAGGACTGAAGCTTTCTTT.

This clone was found a few times. This rearrangement joins TRBV19 to TRBJ1-2; no definite D call. This CDR3 is 13 amino acids long. CDR1 and CDR2 (germline): LNHDA, SQIVND (reference sequence). Trimming took off 5 bases at V and 8 bases at J, with 15 bases between the two ends. For the CDR3, the DNA is TGTGCCAGTAGTGCGTTCGGGATGAGCGGCTACACCTTC. This sequence encodes CASSAFGMSGYTF.

As regards this clone: A clone one base away is much larger, so this may be a read error. The chain carries TRBV19 and TRBJ1-6; weak D call: TRBD1 (5 bases). The CDR3 loop spans 15 amino acids. In germline, CDR1 is LNHDA, CDR2 SQIVND (reference sequence). This chain's CDR3 is CASTRTSMGNSPLYF. In DNA form, the CDR3 reads TGTGCCAGTACCCGGACATCGATGGGGAATTCACCCCTCTACTTT. The whole variable domain, remainder taken from reference TRBV19 and TRBJ1-6, is DGGITQSPKYLFRKEGQNVTLSCEQNLNHDAMYWYRQDPGQGLRLIYYSQIVNDFQKGDIAEGYSVSREKKESFPLTVTSAQKNPTAFYLCASTRTSMGNSPLYFGNGTRLTVT.

This clone turned up a few times. The chain recombines TRBV23-1 with TRBJ2-5, with D perhaps assigned TRBD1 or TRBD2 (6 bases each). TRBV23-1 has ORF status, its function being uncertain. The CDR3 covers 14 residues. V was cut by 3 bases and J by 5 bases, with 13 bases left in between. The CDR3: CASSHRRGSETQYF. The CDR3 nucleotides read TGCGCCAGCAGTCATCGGAGGGGGTCCGAGACCCAGTACTTC.

This rearrangement joins TRBV18 to TRBJ1-5; TRBD1 is a possible D gene (5 bases). The CDR3 has 13 residues. Trimming removed 6 bases at V and 5 bases at J, with 11 bases between. Germline values: CDR1 KGHSH, CDR2 LQKENI. Here the CDR3 DNA reads TGTGCCAGCTCGGGGGACGGGGATCAGCCCCAGCATTTT. It is translated as CASSGDGDQPQHF. Drawing the rest from reference TRBV18 and TRBJ1-5, the complete variable domain is NAGVMQNPRHLVRRRGQEARLRCSPMKGHSHVYWYRQLPEEGLKFMVYLQKENIIDESGMPKERFSAEFPKEGPSILRIQQVVRGDSAAYFCASSGDGDQPQHFGDGTRLSIL.

Ten or more counts support this clone. Within the sample, other DNA sequences also encode this same CDR3. The genes are TRBV18 and TRBJ2-2; 9 bases fit TRBD1. The length of the CDR3 is 15 residues. Germline assignment: CDR1 KGHSH and CDR2 LQKENI. V dropped 4 bases and J dropped 2; count of bases not matched to a gene: 2. The CDR3 DNA reads as TGTGCCAGCTCACTGGGACAGGGAAACACCGGGGAGCTGTTTTTT. It translates to CASSLGQGNTGELFF.